This T cell receptor (beta chain) was sequenced for a study of shared clonotypes between healthy human individuals. Study-level points and caveats: Rarefaction indicated that sorted-subset sequencing remained incomplete although depth was large.

V lost 4 bases, J lost 3 bases, and 11 bases lay in between. The CDR3 has 13 residues. Looked up from germline, CDR1 is SGHRS and CDR2 is YFSETQ. In the naive CD8 group, cells lacked CD45RO and were positively selected for CCR7, so terminally differentiated effector memory CD45RA+ cells were left out. Concerning this clone: Its antigen remains unidentified. This sample also contains other DNA sequences that code for the same CDR3.

Sequenced by immunoSEQ multiplex PCR; TCRdb stores in-frame clones only, minus some. The sample shows fewer than 1 million clones, approximately 97% of them seen only once. Sequenced material: naive CD8+ T cells sorted from blood. This clonotype originated in a young man in good health. The chain links TRBV5-1 to TRBJ2-7, with D tentatively TRBD1 (6 bases). The CDR3 DNA follows: TGCGCCAGCAGCCCCAGGGGCAACTACGAGCAGTACTTC. It codes for CASSPRGNYEQYF.